The rows below give T cell receptor beta chains drawn from one sample of a study of cytomegalovirus exposure and HLA in healthy donors. Generated by immunoSEQ multiplex PCR, the TCRdb table keeps only in-frame clones and is missing some. This table has fewer than 200,000 clones, around three quarters appearing once. The sequencing sample was made of PBMCs. The receptors come from a boy aged 5-17 years in good health and CMV-seronegative. The CDR3 runs from the conserved cysteine through the conserved F or W. Each record gives: clone size, J gene, V gene, D gene, CDR3 protein, CDR3 DNA. The D gene is left open where the match is weak. The size entry is marked missing in some rows and otherwise reads once, few, many or a size class.

.,TRBJ2-5,TRBV2,TRBD1,CAGNRGQQETQYF,TGTGCCGGCAACAGGGGTCAACAAGAGACCCAGTACTTC
.,TRBJ2-7,TRBV30,TRBD1,CAWSSRSGQGRYEQYF,TGTGCCTGGAGTAGCCGGTCGGGACAGGGTCGATACGAGCAGTACTTC
.,TRBJ2-2,TRBV19,TRBD2,CASSLAGGTGELFF,TGTGCCAGTAGCCTAGCGGGAGGGACCGGGGAGCTGTTTTTT
.,TRBJ2-2,TRBV5-1,.,CASSLVSGDTGELFF,TGCGCCAGCAGCTTGGTTAGCGGAGACACCGGGGAGCTGTTTTTT
.,TRBJ2-2,TRBV18,.,CASSPRENTGELFF,TGTGCCAGCTCACCTCGAGAGAACACCGGGGAGCTGTTTTTT
.,TRBJ1-1,TRBV5-1,TRBD1,CASSEGQNAEAFF,TGCGCCAGCAGCGAGGGACAGAACGCTGAAGCTTTCTTT
.,TRBJ1-5,TRBV12-5,TRBD1,CASGLGQGLDNQPQHF,TGTGCTAGTGGTTTGGGACAGGGGCTTGACAATCAGCCCCAGCATTTT
.,TRBJ2-1,TRBV7-9,.,CASSLSSAYNEQFF,TGTGCCAGCAGCTTATCTAGCGCCTACAATGAGCAGTTCTTC
.,TRBJ1-2,TRBV5-1,TRBD1,CASSPGTGSYGYTF,TGTGCCAGCAGCCCGGGGACAGGGTCCTATGGCTACACCTTC
.,TRBJ1-1,TRBV12-5,.,CASGFPRERQSEAFF,TGTGCTAGTGGTTTCCCCAGGGAACGCCAGTCTGAAGCTTTCTTT
.,TRBJ1-2,TRBV2,TRBD1,CASSPTGNYGYTF,TGTGCCAGCAGCCCGACAGGGAACTATGGCTACACCTTC
.,TRBJ2-3,TRBV5-6,.,CASSFDRGGTDTQYF,TGTGCCAGCAGCTTCGATCGGGGAGGCACAGATACGCAGTATTTT
once,TRBJ1-2,TRBV29-1,.,CSVESAQDYGYTF,TGCAGCGTTGAGTCTGCACAAGACTATGGCTACACCTTC
.,TRBJ1-3,TRBV28,.,CASSLSGGYSGNTIYF,TGTGCCAGCAGCCTGTCCGGGGGGTACTCTGGAAACACCATATATTTT